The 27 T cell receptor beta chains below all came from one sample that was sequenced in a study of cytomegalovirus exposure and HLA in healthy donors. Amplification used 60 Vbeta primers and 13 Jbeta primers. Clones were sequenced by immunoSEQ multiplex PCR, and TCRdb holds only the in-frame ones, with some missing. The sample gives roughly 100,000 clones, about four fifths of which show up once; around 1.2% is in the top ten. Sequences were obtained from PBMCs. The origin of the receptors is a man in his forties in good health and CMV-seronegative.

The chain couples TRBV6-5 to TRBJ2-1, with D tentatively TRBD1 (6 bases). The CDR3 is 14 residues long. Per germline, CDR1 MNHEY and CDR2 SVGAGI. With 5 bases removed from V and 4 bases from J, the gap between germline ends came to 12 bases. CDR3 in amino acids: CASSPITGYNEQFF. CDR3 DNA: TGTGCCAGCAGTCCTATCACAGGGTACAATGAGCAGTTCTTC.

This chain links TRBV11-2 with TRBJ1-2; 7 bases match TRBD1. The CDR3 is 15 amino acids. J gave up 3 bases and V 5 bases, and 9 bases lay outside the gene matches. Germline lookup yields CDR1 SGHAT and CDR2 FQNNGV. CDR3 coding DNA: TGTGCCAGCAGCCCCCAGGGGGAGATAGACTATGGCTACACCTTC. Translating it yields CASSPQGEIDYGYTF.

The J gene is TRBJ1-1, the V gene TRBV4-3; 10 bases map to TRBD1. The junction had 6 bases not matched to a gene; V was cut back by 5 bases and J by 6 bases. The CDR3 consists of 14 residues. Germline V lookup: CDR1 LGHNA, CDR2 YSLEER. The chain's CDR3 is CASSAGQGSAEAFF. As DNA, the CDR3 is TGCGCCAGCAGCGCGGGACAGGGGAGCGCTGAAGCTTTCTTT.

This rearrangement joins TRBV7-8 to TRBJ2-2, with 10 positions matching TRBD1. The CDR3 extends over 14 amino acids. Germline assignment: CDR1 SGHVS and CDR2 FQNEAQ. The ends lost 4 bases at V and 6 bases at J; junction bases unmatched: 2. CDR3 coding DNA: TGTGCCAGCAGCTGGGACAGGGGTGCCGGGGAGCTGTTTTTT. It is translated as CASSWDRGAGELFF.

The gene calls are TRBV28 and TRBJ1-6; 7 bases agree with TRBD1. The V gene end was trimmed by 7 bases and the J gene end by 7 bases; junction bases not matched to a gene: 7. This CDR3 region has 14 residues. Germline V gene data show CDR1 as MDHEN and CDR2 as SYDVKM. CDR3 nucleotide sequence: TGTGCCAGCACCAGAGACAGGGCAAATTCACCCCTCCACTTT. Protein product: CASTRDRANSPLHF.

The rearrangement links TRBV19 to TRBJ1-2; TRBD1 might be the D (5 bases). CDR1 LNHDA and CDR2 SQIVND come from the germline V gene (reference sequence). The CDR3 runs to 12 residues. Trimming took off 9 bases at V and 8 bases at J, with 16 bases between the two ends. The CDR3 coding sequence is TGTGCCAGCCATGGGGCAGTCCGGGGCTACACCTTC. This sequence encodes CASHGAVRGYTF.

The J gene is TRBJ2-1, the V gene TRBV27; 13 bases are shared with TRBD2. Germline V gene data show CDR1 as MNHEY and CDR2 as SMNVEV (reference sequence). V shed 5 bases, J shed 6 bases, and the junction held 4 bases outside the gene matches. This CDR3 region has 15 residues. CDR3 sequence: CASSLWTSGSNEQFF. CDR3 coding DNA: TGTGCCAGCAGTCTCTGGACTAGCGGGAGCAATGAGCAGTTCTTC.

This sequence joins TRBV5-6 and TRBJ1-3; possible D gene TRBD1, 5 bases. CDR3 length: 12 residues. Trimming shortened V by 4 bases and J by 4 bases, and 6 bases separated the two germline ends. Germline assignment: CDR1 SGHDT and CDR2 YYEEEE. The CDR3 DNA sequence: TGTGCCAGCAGCCCAGGGGGAAACACCATATATTTT. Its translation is CASSPGGNTIYF.

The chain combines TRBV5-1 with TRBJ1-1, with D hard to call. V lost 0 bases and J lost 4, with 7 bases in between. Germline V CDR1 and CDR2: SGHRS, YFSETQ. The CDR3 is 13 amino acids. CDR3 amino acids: CASSLGQFTEAFF. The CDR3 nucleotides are TGCGCCAGCAGCTTGGGACAATTCACTGAAGCTTTCTTT.

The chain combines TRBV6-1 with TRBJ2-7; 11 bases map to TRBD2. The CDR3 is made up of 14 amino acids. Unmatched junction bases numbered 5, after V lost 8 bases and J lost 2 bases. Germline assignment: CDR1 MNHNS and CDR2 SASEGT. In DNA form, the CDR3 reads TGTGCCAGCGCCCCTAGCGGGGGGCCCTACGAGCAGTACTTC. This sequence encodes CASAPSGGPYEQYF.

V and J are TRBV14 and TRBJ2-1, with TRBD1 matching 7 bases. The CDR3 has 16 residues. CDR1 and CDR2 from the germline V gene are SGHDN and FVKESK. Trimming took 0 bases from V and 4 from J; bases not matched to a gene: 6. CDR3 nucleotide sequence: TGTGCCAGCAGCCAAGATCTTACAGGGGTTTACAATGAGCAGTTCTTC. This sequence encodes CASSQDLTGVYNEQFF.

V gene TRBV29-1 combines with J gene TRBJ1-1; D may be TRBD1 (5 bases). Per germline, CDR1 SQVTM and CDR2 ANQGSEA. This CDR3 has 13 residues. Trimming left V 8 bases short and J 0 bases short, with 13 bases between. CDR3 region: CSITGPMNTEAFF. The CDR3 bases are TGCAGCATCACAGGTCCAATGAACACTGAAGCTTTCTTT.

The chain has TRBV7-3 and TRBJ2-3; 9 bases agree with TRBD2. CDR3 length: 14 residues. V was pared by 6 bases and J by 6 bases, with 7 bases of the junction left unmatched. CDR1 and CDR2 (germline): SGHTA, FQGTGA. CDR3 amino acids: CASSYGLATDTQYF. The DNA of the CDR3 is TGTGCCAGCAGTTATGGACTAGCGACGGATACGCAGTATTTT.

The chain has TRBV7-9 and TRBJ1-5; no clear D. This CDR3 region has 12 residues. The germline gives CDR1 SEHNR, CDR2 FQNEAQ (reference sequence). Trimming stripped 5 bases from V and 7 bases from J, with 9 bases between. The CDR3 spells CASSTSPQPQHF. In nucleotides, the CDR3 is TGTGCCAGCAGCACAAGTCCCCAGCCCCAGCATTTT.

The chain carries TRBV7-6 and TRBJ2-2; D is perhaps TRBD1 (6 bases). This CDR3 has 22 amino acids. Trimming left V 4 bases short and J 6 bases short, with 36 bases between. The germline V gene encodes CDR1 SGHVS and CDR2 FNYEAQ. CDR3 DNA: TGTGCCAGCAGCTCGCAAATACTCCCCCTGGGGGCAGCAAACAGAGGTGCCGGGGAGCTGTTTTTT. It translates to CASSSQILPLGAANRGAGELFF.

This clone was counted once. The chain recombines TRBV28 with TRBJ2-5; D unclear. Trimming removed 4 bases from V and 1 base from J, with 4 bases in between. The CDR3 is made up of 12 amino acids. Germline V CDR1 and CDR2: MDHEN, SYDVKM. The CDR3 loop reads CASSSSQETQYF. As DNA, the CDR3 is TGTGCCAGCAGTTCGTCCCAAGAGACCCAGTACTTC.

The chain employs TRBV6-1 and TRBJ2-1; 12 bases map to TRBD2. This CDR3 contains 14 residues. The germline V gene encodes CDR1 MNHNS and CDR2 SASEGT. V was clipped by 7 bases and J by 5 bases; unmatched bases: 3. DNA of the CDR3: TGTGCCAGCACCCTAGCGGGGGGGAACAATGAGCAGTTCTTC. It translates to CASTLAGGNNEQFF.

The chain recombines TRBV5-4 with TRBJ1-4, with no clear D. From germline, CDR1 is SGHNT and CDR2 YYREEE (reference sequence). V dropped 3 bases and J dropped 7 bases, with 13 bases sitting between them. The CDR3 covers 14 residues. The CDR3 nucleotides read TGTGCCAGCAGCTCAGCGCTCGCCAGTGAAAAACTGTTTTTT. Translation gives CASSSALASEKLFF.

CDR3 residues: CASSSPSDGVYEQYF. The CDR3, as DNA: TGTGCCAGCAGCTCCCCATCAGACGGAGTCTACGAGCAGTACTTC. V usage is TRBV7-3 and J usage is TRBJ2-7; D is uncertain. Germline CDR1 SGHTA, CDR2 FQGTGA. V was pared by 4 bases and J by 3 bases, with 16 bases between. The CDR3 has 15 amino acids.

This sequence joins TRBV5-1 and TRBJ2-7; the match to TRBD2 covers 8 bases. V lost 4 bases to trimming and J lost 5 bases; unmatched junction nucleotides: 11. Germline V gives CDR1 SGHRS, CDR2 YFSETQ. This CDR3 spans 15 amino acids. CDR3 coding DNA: TGCGCCAGCAGCCTTATGGGACTAGTCGGCGACGAGCAGTACTTC. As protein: CASSLMGLVGDEQYF. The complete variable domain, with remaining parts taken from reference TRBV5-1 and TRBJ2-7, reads KAGVTQTPRYLIKTRGQQVTLSCSPISGHRSVSWYQQTPGQGLQFLFEYFSETQRNKGNFPGRFSGRQFSNSRSEMNVSTLELGDSALYLCASSLMGLVGDEQYFGPGTRLTVT.

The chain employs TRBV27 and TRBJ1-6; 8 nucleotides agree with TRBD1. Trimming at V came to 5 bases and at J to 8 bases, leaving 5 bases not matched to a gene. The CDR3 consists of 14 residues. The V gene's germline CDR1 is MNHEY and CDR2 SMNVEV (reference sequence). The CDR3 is CASSLGTGDSPLHF. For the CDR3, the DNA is TGTGCCAGCAGTCTAGGGACAGGAGATTCACCCCTCCACTTT.

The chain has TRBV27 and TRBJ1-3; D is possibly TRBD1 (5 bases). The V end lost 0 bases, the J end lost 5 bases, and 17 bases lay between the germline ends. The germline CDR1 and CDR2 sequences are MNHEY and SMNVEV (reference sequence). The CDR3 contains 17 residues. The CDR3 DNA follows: TGTGCCAGCAGTTTATCGGCCAGGGCGTTTAATAGAAACACCATATATTTT. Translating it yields CASSLSARAFNRNTIYF.

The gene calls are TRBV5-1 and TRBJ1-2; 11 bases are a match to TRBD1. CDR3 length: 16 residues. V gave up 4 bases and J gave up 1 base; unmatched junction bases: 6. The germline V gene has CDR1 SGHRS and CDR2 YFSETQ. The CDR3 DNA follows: TGCGCCAGCAGCATAGGACAGGGGGCCTTTAACTATGGCTACACCTTC. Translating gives CASSIGQGAFNYGYTF.

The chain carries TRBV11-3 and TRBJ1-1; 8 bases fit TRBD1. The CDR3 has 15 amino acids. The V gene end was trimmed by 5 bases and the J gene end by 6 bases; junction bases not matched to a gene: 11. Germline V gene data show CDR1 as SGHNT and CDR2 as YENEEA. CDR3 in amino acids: CASSSQGQGGSEAFF. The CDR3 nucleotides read TGTGCCAGCAGCAGCCAAGGACAGGGCGGGTCTGAAGCTTTCTTT.

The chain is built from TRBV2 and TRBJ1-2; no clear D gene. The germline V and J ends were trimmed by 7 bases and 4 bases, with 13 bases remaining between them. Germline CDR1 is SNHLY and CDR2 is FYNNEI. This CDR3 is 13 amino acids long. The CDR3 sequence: CASKGWEAYGYTF. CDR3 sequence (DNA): TGTGCCAGCAAAGGGTGGGAGGCCTATGGCTACACCTTC.

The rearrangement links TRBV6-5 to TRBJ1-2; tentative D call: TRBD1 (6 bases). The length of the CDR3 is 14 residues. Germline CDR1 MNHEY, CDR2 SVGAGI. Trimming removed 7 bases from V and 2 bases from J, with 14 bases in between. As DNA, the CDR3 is TGTGCCAGCATCCTTGGGGGCGGGAACTATGGCTACACCTTC. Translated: CASILGGGNYGYTF.

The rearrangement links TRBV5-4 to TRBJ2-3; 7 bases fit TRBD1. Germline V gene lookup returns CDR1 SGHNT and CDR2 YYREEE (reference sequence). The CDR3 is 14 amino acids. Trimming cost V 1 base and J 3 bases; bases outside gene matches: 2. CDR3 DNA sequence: TGTGCCAGCAGCTTGACAGGGGTGACAGATACGCAGTATTTT. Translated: CASSLTGVTDTQYF. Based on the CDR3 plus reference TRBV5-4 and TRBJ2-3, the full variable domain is ETGVTQSPTHLIKTRGQQVTLRCSSQSGHNTVSWYQQALGQGPQFIFQYYREEENGRGNFPPRFSGLQFPNYSSELNVNALELDDSALYLCASSLTGVTDTQYFGPGTRLTVL.